Presented here are 11 T cell receptor beta chains from one specimen sequenced in a study of T cells in Graves' hyperthyroidism and ophthalmopathy. TCR beta CDR3 region amplification was performed from RNA transcripts. HTBI primers were used for first-round RT-PCR of the TCR CDR3. TCRdb used MiXCR to reprocess the multiplex PCR reads, holding one entry per CDR3 protein. The sample has hundreds of thousands of distinct CDR3 sequences; around 15% are singletons. Material: blood. These receptors were taken from a woman aged 40 to 50 with Graves' ophthalmopathy.

This clonotype has a count of ten or more. This may come from a read error, since a much larger clone is one base off. V usage is TRBV6-5 and J usage is TRBJ2-2; perhaps TRBD2 as D (6 bases). Per the germline V gene, CDR1 is MNHEY and CDR2 is SVGAGI. The CDR3 loop spans 15 amino acids. V was clipped by 1 base and J by 4 bases, with 10 bases between them. In DNA, the CDR3 is TGTGCCAGCAGTTACTGGAGGGTCAGCACCGGGGAGCTGTTTTTT. Its protein is CASSYWRVSTGELFF.

There are a few counts of this clonotype. The chain employs TRBV2 and TRBJ2-5; D ambiguous. The CDR3 sequence is 14 residues long. Trimming cost V 6 bases and J 7 bases, with 18 bases left between them. The V gene's germline CDR1 is SNHLY and CDR2 FYNNEI. CDR3 sequence reads: CASRYQAQRLTQYF. The CDR3 nucleotides read TGTGCCAGCAGGTACCAAGCCCAAAGATTGACCCAGTACTTC.

This clonotype was seen more than once but under ten times. One base away lies a much larger clone, so this may be a sequencing read error. The V call is TRBV5-5, the J call TRBJ2-3; no reliable D call. CDR1 is SGHKS, CDR2 YYEKEE, per germline (reference sequence). The CDR3 length is 14 residues. Between the trimmed V and J ends, which lost 2 bases and 2 bases, there was a span of 9 bases. The CDR3 loop reads CASSFQENTDTQYF. The CDR3 DNA is TGTGCCAGCAGCTTTCAAGAAAACACAGATACGCAGTATTTT.

There are many counts of this clonotype. This chain uses TRBV2 with TRBJ2-4, with 7 bases lining up with TRBD1. V shed 0 bases, J shed 15 bases, and the junction held 8 bases outside the gene matches. The CDR3 runs 13 residues. Germline V gene lookup returns CDR1 SNHLY and CDR2 FYNNEI. CDR3 region: CASSEAKKGARYF. In DNA, the CDR3 is TGTGCCAGCAGTGAAGCTAAGAAGGGGGCTCGGTACTTC.

Many counts were recorded for this clonotype. The chain carries TRBV29-1 and TRBJ2-1; the match to TRBD1 covers 8 bases. Germline V gives CDR1 SQVTM, CDR2 ANQGSEA. This CDR3 comprises 14 residues. V lost 3 bases and J lost 8; bases outside the gene matches: 9. The CDR3 reads CSVEGRGPGDEQFF. For the CDR3, the DNA is TGCAGCGTTGAGGGCAGGGGGCCCGGGGATGAGCAGTTCTTC.

This clonotype was seen ten or more times. The chain employs TRBV5-1 and TRBJ1-2; D not certain. CDR1 and CDR2 (germline): SGHRS, YFSETQ. Deletions cut 0 bases from V and 3 bases from J, with 15 bases between. The CDR3 loop spans 16 amino acids. The CDR3 DNA follows: TGCGCCAGCAGCTTGGTTAGGTCTCGCGGGGACTATGGCTACACCTTC. This codes for CASSLVRSRGDYGYTF.

The chain links TRBV7-6 to TRBJ2-7; the match to TRBD1 covers 7 bases. Germline assignment: CDR1 SGHVS and CDR2 FNYEAQ. This CDR3 comprises 16 residues. After removal of 6 bases from V and 3 bases from J, the junction contained 14 bases not matched to a gene. The CDR3 DNA sequence: TGTGCCAGCAGATTAAGCCACAGGGGATGCGGCTACGAGCAGTACTTC. It codes for CASRLSHRGCGYEQYF.

This clonotype has at least ten counts. The chain employs TRBV6-1 and TRBJ2-5; D is possibly TRBD1 (6 bases). With 6 bases removed from V and 5 bases from J, the gap between germline ends came to 13 bases. There are 13 residues in the CDR3. The germline gives CDR1 MNHNS, CDR2 SASEGT. The CDR3 spells CASREGVIETQYF. The CDR3 DNA follows: TGTGCCAGCAGAGAGGGGGTGATCGAGACCCAGTACTTC.

This clonotype was seen only a few times. This chain joins TRBV6-2 or TRBV6-3 and TRBJ2-7; weak D call: TRBD2 (5 bases). Trimming removed 0 bases from V and 7 bases from J, with 16 bases in between. The CDR3 has 15 amino acids. CDR1 is MNHEY, CDR2 SVGEGT, per germline. The CDR3 DNA follows: TGTGCCAGCAGTTACTCATCAGAGGGCTTTCGAGAGCAGTACTTC. Residues: CASSYSSEGFREQYF.

Comments on this clonotype: This clone may be a read error of a much larger clone one base away. The chain recombines TRBV27 with TRBJ2-3; tentative D call: TRBD2 (6 bases). Germline values: CDR1 MNHEY, CDR2 SMNVEV (reference sequence). This CDR3 is built from 15 residues. As DNA, the CDR3 is TGTGCCAGCAGTCCTACGGGCGGGATAACAGATACACAGTATTTT. Encoded protein: CASSPTGGITDTQYF.

This clonotype has at least ten counts. This chain links TRBV20-1 with TRBJ1-1; D is perhaps TRBD1 (5 bases). This CDR3 contains 16 residues. V lost 5 bases to trimming and J lost 0 bases, with 19 bases between them. Per the germline V gene, CDR1 is DFQATT and CDR2 is SNEGSKA (reference sequence). This chain's CDR3 is CSADAGGGILNTEAFF. The DNA for the CDR3 is TGCAGTGCTGACGCCGGGGGAGGTATCTTGAACACTGAAGCTTTCTTT.